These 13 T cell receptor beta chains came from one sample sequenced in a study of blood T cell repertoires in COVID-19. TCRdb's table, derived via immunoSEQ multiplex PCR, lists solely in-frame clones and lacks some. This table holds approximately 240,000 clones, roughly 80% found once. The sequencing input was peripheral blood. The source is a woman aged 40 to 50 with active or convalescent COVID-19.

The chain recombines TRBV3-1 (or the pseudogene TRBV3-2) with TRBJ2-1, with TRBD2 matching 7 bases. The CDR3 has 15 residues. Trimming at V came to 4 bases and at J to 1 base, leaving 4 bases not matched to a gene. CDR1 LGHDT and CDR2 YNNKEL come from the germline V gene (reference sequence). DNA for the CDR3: TGTGCCAGCAGCCCGCTAGCGGAGTCCTACAATGAGCAGTTCTTC. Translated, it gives CASSPLAESYNEQFF.

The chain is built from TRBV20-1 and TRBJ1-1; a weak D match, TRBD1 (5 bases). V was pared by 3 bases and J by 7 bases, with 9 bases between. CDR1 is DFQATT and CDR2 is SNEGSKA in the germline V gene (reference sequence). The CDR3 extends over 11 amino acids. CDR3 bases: TGCAGTGCTAGGTGGGGCAGTGAAGCTTTCTTT. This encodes CSARWGSEAFF.

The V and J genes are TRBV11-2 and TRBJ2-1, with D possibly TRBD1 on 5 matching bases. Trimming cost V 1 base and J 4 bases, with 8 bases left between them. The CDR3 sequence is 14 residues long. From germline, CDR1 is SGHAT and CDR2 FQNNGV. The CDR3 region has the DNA TGTGCCAGCAGCTTAGGGCAGGGATACAATGAGCAGTTCTTC. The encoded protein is CASSLGQGYNEQFF.

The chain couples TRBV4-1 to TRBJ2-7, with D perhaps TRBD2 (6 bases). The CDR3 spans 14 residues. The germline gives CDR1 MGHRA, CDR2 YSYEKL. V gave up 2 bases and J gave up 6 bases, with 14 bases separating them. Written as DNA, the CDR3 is TGCGCCAGCAGCCAAACTAGCCCTGCGAGCGAGCAGTACGTC. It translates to CASSQTSPASEQYV.

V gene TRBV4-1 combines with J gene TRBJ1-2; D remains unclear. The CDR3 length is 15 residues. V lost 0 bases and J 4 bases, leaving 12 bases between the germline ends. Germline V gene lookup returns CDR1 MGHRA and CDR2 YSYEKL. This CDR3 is CASSQDRQFIYGYTF. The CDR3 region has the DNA TGCGCCAGCAGCCAAGATCGTCAGTTTATCTATGGCTACACCTTC.

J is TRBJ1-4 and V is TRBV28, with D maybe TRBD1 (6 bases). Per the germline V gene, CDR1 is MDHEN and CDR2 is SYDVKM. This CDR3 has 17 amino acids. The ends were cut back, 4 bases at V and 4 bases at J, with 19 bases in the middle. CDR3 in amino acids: CASSWGDRSRGNEKLFF. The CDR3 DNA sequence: TGTGCCAGCAGTTGGGGTGACAGGTCCCGAGGTAATGAAAAACTGTTTTTT.

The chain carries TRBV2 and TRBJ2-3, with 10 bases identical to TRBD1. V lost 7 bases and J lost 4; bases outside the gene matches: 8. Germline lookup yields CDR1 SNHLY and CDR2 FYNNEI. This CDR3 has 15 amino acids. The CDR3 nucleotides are TGTGCCAGCATAATGGGGACAGGGGCCGCAGATACGCAGTATTTT. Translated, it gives CASIMGTGAADTQYF.

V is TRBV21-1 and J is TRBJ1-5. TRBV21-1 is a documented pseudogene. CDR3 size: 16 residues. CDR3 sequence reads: CASSKLARPPLQPQHF. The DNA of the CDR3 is TGTGCCAGCAGCAAACTAGCGAGGCCCCCGTTGCAGCCCCAGCATTTT.

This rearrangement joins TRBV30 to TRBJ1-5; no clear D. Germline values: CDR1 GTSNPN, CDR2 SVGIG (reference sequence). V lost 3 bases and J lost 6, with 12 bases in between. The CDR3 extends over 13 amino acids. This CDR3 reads CAWSPNLGQPQHF. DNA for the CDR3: TGTGCCTGGAGCCCCAACCTCGGTCAGCCCCAGCATTTT.

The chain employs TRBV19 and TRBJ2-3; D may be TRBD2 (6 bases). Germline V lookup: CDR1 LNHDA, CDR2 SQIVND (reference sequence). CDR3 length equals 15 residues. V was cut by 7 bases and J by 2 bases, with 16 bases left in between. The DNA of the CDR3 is TGTGCCAGTACCCCGGGACTTCCCCCCACAGATACGCAGTATTTT. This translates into CASTPGLPPTDTQYF.

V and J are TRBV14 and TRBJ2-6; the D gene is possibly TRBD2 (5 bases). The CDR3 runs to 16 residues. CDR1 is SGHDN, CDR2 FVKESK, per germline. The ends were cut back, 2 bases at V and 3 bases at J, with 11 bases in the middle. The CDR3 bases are TGTGCCAGCAGCCAAATGAGGGTTTATGGGGCCAACGTCCTGACTTTC. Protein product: CASSQMRVYGANVLTF.

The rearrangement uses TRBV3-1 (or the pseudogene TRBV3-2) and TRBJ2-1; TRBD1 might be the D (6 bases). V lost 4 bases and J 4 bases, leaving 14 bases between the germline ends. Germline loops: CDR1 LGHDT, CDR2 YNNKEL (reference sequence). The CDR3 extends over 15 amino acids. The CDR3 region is CASSPGGGPYNEQFF. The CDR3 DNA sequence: TGTGCCAGCAGCCCCGGTGGGGGCCCTTACAATGAGCAGTTCTTC.

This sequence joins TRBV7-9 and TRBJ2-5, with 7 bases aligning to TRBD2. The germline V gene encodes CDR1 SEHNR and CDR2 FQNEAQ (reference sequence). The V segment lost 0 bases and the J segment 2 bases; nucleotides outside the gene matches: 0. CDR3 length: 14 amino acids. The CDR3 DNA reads TGTGCCAGCAGCTTAGCCGGGAGGCAAGAGACCCAGTACTTC. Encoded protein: CASSLAGRQETQYF. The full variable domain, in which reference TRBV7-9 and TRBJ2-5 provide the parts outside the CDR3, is DTGVSQNPRHKITKRGQNVTFRCDPISEHNRLYWYRQTLGQGPEFLTYFQNEAQLEKSRLLSDRFSAERPKGSFSTLEIQRTEQGDSAMYLCASSLAGRQETQYFGPGTRLLVL.